This record concerns one TCR beta chain sequence. Its target is unknown. Profiled with immunoSEQ multiplex PCR; TCRdb holds only in-frame clones, not every one. The data show around 99,000 clones, with about 93% seen just once and around 6.6% held by the top ten. This sample is part of a study of T cell responses to AZD1222 COVID-19 vaccine. The CDR3 is 14 amino acids. Trimming pared 5 bases from V and 6 bases from J, leaving 14 bases between. Germline lookup yields CDR1 SGHVS and CDR2 FQNEAQ. Study outcomes and limitations: Repertoires in all cases were sampled only once the peak T cell response had passed. Spike was spanned by vaccine-associated CD4 TCRs, which were dominant at 160-218 and 743-854. The sample set comprised mostly white British donors with more females, and clonal diversity was possibly underestimated.

This specimen consisted of peripheral blood, obtained 28 days after the second AZD1222 dose. The V and J genes are TRBV7-8 and TRBJ1-5; D unclear. The source is an adult who received the AZD1222 COVID-19 vaccine. CDR3: CASSPREGGQPQHF. The CDR3 region has the DNA TGTGCCAGCAGCCCTAGGGAGGGTGGTCAGCCCCAGCATTTT.